This T cell receptor (beta chain) came from a study of cytomegalovirus exposure and HLA in healthy donors. Using immunoSEQ multiplex PCR, the repertoire was profiled, and TCRdb retains in-frame clones only, with some absent. This table has roughly 280,000 clones, about 86% appearing once. This CDR3 is built from 15 residues. Germline V gene sequence: CDR1 MGHRA, CDR2 YSYEKL. Trimming took 1 base from V and 8 from J, leaving 14 bases between them. This clone is a singleton in its sample. Its target is unknown. Study findings and constraints: Researchers reported that three CMV-associated chains were confirmed in vitro as CMV antigen-specific.

The clonotype originates from a woman aged 18-30 years in good health and CMV-seronegative. The rearrangement joins TRBV4-1 to TRBJ1-4; possible D gene TRBD1, 5 bases. Sequencing was carried out using PBMCs. The CDR3 loop reads CASSQGGRVREKLFF. CDR3 DNA sequence: TGCGCCAGCAGCCAAGGGGGCAGGGTACGAGAAAAACTGTTTTTT.